A selection of T cell receptor beta chains follows, all from one sample in a study of T-cell reconstitution after alpha-beta-depleted transplantation in children. MiXCR, run by TCRdb on the PCR reads, gives a single entry per CDR3 protein. The sample lists about 350,000 distinct CDR3 sequences; 15% to 20% were seen once. Source: PBMCs, mostly from graft donor cells, taken 360 days after TCRalphabeta/CD19-depleted stem cell transplant. Source of these receptors: a male patient between 2 and 9 years old who had a stem cell transplant for acute lymphoblastic leukemia, so the T cells may come from the graft donor. Each CDR3 is given with its conserved first and last residue. The order of the fields is CDR3 length, clone size, V gene, J gene, D gene, CDR3 protein. D genes are given only for firm matches. Expanded clones get a size class; other rows say once, few or many, or leave the size out.

length: 12; size: -; V: TRBV10-3; J: TRBJ2-5; D: -; CDR3: CAISVRQETQYF
length: 14; size: few; V: TRBV7-9; J: TRBJ2-7; D: -; CDR3: CASSSPEGTYEQYF
length: 15; size: many; V: TRBV5-5; J: TRBJ2-3; D: TRBD1; CDR3: CASSLRTGFTDTQYF
length: 13; size: -; V: TRBV19; J: TRBJ1-2; D: -; CDR3: CASKTPGSYGYTF
length: 14; size: few; V: TRBV7-8; J: TRBJ2-5; D: -; CDR3: CASTPEGQEETQYF
length: 14; size: -; V: TRBV24-1; J: TRBJ2-3; D: TRBD2; CDR3: CATSPGTSGSNVYF
length: 14; size: few; V: TRBV4-1; J: TRBJ2-7; D: TRBD2; CDR3: CASSQTGTTYEQYF
length: 15; size: few; V: TRBV5-1; J: TRBJ2-1; D: -; CDR3: CASSPRGLSYNEQFF
length: 14; size: few; V: TRBV28; J: TRBJ2-1; D: TRBD1; CDR3: CASSFPQGSDEQFF
length: 14; size: many; V: TRBV4-2; J: TRBJ2-1; D: TRBD2; CDR3: CASRREETYNEQFF
length: 13; size: few; V: TRBV18; J: TRBJ2-5; D: -; CDR3: CASSPRLQETQYF
length: 13; size: many; V: TRBV12-3/TRBV12-4; J: TRBJ2-1; D: -; CDR3: CASRDDSYNEQFF
length: 14; size: -; V: TRBV5-1; J: TRBJ2-1; D: -; CDR3: CASSATRAKNEQFF
length: 13; size: many; V: TRBV12-3/TRBV12-4; J: TRBJ2-5; D: -; CDR3: CASSFGGRETQYF
length: 14; size: few; V: TRBV7-2; J: TRBJ1-1; D: -; CDR3: CASSLLPGSSEAFF
length: 13; size: few; V: TRBV20-1; J: TRBJ2-5; D: TRBD1; CDR3: CSASRQGQETQYF
length: 14; size: -; V: TRBV7-2; J: TRBJ2-1; D: -; CDR3: CASSSVLLVNEQFF
length: 15; size: -; V: TRBV4-2; J: TRBJ2-1; D: TRBD1; CDR3: CASSLRQGPYNEQFF
length: 16; size: -; V: TRBV27; J: TRBJ2-3; D: TRBD2; CDR3: CASSPRLALDTDTQYF
length: 14; size: many; V: TRBV18; J: TRBJ2-2; D: -; CDR3: CASSFDLNTGELFF
length: 15; size: few; V: TRBV6-2/TRBV6-3; J: TRBJ2-7; D: TRBD2; CDR3: CASSYSLAGSYEQYF
length: 14; size: -; V: TRBV15; J: TRBJ2-1; D: TRBD1; CDR3: CATSGTGLRDEQFF
length: 15; size: many; V: TRBV28; J: TRBJ2-1; D: -; CDR3: CASSPVPSSYNEQFF
length: 14; size: -; V: TRBV15; J: TRBJ2-7; D: TRBD1; CDR3: CATSRGDSSYEQYF
length: 16; size: -; V: TRBV30; J: TRBJ2-3; D: TRBD2; CDR3: CAWSPGSGRGTDTQYF
length: 13; size: few; V: TRBV9; J: TRBJ2-7; D: -; CDR3: CASSVEAGVEQYF
length: 14; size: -; V: TRBV20-1; J: TRBJ2-5; D: TRBD2; CDR3: CSAPRLAGSETQYF
length: 15; size: -; V: TRBV4-1; J: TRBJ1-3; D: TRBD1; CDR3: CASSLRTGLGNTIYF
length: 12; size: few; V: TRBV29-1; J: TRBJ2-1; D: -; CDR3: CSVEGLDNEQFF
length: 14; size: many; V: TRBV12-3/TRBV12-4; J: TRBJ2-1; D: TRBD2; CDR3: CASSRLAGWNEQFF
length: 15; size: many; V: TRBV10-3; J: TRBJ2-7; D: -; CDR3: CAISESPGRLYEQYF
length: 13; size: few; V: TRBV29-1; J: TRBJ1-2; D: -; CDR3: CSVAPDRNYGYTF
length: 16; size: few; V: TRBV4-2; J: TRBJ2-5; D: -; CDR3: CASSQDVGNRQQTQYF
length: 14; size: -; V: TRBV15; J: TRBJ2-5; D: -; CDR3: CATEGRAVEETQYF
length: 14; size: many; V: TRBV12-3/TRBV12-4; J: TRBJ1-2; D: TRBD1; CDR3: CASQGGGHNYGYTF
length: 15; size: once; V: TRBV28; J: TRBJ2-5; D: -; CDR3: CASSFLQGDQETQYF
length: 11; size: -; V: TRBV29-1; J: TRBJ2-4; D: -; CDR3: CSVSLQNIQYF
length: 15; size: -; V: TRBV4-2; J: TRBJ2-5; D: TRBD1; CDR3: CASSQEPDRAETQYF
length: 13; size: few; V: TRBV20-1; J: TRBJ2-3; D: -; CDR3: CSARDPAAHTQYF
length: 17; size: few; V: TRBV6-2/TRBV6-3; J: TRBJ2-2; D: TRBD2; CDR3: CASRKPTSGLNTGELFF
length: 17; size: many; V: TRBV20-1; J: TRBJ2-7; D: TRBD2; CDR3: CSAPKGGLAGVGYEQYF
length: 15; size: -; V: TRBV18; J: TRBJ2-5; D: -; CDR3: CASSILQPYQETQYF
length: 18; size: many; V: TRBV4-3; J: TRBJ2-3; D: -; CDR3: CASSQEIGLALATDTQYF
length: 14; size: few; V: TRBV20-1; J: TRBJ2-3; D: -; CDR3: CSARGEINTDTQYF